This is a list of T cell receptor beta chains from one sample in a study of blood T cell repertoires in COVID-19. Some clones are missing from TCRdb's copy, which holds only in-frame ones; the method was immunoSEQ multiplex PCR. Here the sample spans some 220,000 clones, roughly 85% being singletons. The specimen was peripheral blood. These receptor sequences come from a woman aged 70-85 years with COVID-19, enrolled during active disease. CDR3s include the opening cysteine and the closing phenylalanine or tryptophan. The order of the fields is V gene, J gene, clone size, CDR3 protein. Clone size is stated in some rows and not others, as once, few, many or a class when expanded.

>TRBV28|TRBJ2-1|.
CASSPPDRAGGEQFF
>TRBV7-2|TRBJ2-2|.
CASSLGGLAGGTGELFF
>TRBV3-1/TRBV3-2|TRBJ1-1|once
CASRKPNRDGTNTEAFF
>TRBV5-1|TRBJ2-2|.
CASSFHRETGELFF
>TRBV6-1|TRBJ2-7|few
CASSEVGGSLPSEQYF
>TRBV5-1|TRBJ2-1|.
CASSLADNEQFF
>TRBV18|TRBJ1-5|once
CASSPLPPGFVSQPQHF
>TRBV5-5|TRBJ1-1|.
CASRDRDRLGTEAFF
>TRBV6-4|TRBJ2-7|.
CASSQTQDSREQYF
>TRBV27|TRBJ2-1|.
CASSLIPGQGNDEQFF
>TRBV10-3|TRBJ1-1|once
CAISGQGDTEAFF
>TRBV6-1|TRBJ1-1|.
CASSAGTGGLNTEAFF
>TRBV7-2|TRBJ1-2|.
CASSLVVGNYGYTF
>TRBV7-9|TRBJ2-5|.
CASSPPAGFSRETQYF
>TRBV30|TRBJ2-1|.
CAWSVTSGRPFSYNEQFF
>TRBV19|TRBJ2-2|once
CASSTASGANTGELFF
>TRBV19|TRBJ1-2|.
CASSTWDTNYGYTF
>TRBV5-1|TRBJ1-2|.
CASSLNRGNGYTF
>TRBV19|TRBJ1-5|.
CASGGMGTGAKWARNQPQHF
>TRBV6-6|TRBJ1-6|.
CASSYSFAGHNSPLHF
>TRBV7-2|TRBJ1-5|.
CASSPRQAYQPQHF
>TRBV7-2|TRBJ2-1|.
CASSLERRASYINNEQFF
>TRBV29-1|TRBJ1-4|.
CSVGMGGTNEKLFF
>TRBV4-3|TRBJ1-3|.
CASSQSPGAGNTIYF
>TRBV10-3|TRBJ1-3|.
CAISESGSGSMTSGNTIYF
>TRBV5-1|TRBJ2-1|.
CASSLPLAAYNEQFF
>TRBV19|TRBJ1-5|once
CASSIDGGRRNQPQHF
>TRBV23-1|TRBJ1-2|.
CASSHGTPYGYTF
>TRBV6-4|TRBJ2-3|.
CASSDSGSGGVDTQYF
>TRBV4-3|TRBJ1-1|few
CASSPGTGGLNTEAFF
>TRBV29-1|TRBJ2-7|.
CSVVQGAAGEQYF
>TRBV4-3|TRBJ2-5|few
CASSRSGTGGGETQYF
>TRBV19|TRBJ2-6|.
CASSIVLAGAAGANVLTF
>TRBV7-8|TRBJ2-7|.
CASSRRGTPGDEQYF
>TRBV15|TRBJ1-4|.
CATSRYGATNEKLFF
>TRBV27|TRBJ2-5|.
CASSLLGDRETQYF
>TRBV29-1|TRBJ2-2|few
CSVFGDRGVTGELFF
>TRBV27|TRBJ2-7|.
CASSFSGNSYEQYF
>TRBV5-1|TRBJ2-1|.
CASSSSVQVREQFF
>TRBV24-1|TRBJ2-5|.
CATSDKGQGRRETQYF
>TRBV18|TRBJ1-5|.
CASSAAGGSGNQPQHF
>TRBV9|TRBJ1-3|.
CASSVTGSGNTIYF
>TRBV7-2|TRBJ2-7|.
CASSLRTSSPNEQYF
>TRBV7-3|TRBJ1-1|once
CASSSTGVDTEAFF
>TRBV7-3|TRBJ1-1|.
CASSLNSLNTEAFF
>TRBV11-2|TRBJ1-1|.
CASSVLQGAGAEAFF
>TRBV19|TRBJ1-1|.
CASRTQANTEAFF
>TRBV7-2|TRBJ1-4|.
CASSLVGQGKIAGEKLFF
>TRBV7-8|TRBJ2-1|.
CASSSTSSGRSNEQFF
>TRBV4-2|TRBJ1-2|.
CASSQDPLRGSGYGYTF
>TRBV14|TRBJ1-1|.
CASSHTTGNTEAFF